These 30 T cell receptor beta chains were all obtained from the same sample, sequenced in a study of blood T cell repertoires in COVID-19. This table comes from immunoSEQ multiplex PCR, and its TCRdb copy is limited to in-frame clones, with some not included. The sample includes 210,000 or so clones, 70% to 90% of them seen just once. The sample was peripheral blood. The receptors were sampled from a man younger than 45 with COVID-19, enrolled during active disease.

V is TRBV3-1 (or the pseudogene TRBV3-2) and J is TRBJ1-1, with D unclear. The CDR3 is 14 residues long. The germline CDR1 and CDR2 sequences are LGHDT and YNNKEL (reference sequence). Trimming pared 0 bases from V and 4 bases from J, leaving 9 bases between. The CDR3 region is CASSQDIRGTEAFF. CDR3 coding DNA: TGTGCCAGCAGCCAAGATATTAGAGGCACTGAAGCTTTCTTT.

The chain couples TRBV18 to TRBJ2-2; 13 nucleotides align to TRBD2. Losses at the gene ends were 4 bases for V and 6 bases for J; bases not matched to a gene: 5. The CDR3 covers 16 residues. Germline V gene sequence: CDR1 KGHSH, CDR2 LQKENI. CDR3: CASSLSGTSGAGELFF. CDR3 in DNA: TGTGCCAGCTCACTCTCCGGGACTAGCGGGGCCGGGGAGCTGTTTTTT.

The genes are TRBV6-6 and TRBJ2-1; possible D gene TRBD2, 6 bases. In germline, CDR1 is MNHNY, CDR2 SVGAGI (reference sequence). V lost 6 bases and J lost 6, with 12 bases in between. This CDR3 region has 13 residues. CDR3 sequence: CASSRTGGNEQFF. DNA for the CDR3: TGTGCCAGCAGCAGAACCGGGGGCAATGAGCAGTTCTTC.

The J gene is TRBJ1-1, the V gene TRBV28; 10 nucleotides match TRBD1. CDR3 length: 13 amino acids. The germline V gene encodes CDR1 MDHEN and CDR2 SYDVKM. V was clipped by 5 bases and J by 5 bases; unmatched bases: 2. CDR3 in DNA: TGTGCCAGCAGTCGGACAGGGGGGACTGAAGCTTTCTTT. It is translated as CASSRTGGTEAFF.

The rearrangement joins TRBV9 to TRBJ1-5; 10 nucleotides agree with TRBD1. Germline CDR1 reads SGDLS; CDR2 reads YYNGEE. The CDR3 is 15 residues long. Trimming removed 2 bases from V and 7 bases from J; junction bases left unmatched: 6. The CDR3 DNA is TGTGCCAGCAGCGTTTCCGGGACAGGGGACCAGCCCCAGCATTTT. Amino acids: CASSVSGTGDQPQHF.

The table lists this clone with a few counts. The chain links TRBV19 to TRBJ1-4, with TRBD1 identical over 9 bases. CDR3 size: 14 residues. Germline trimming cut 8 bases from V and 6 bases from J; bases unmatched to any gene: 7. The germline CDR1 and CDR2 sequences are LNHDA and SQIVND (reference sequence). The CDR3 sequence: CASARTGEDEKLFF. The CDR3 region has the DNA TGTGCCAGTGCTAGGACAGGGGAAGATGAAAAACTGTTTTTT.

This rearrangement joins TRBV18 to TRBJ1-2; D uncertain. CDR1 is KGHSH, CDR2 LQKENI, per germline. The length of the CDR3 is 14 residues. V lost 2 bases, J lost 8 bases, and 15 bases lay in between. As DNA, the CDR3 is TGTGCCAGCTCACCAGAACCCTCGGCGGGAGGCTACACCTTC. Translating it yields CASSPEPSAGGYTF.

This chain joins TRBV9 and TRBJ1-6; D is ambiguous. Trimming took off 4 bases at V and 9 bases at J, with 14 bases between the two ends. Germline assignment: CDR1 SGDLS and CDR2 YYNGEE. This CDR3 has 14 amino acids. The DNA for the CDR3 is TGTGCCAGCAGCCTTTTGGCGGGAAGTTCACCCCTCCACTTT. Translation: CASSLLAGSSPLHF.

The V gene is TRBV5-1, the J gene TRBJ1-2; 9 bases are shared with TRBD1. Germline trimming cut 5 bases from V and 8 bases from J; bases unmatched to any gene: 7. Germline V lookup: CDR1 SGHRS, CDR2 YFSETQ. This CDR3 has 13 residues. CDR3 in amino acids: CASREQGAKGYTF. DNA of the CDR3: TGCGCCAGCAGGGAACAGGGGGCGAAGGGCTACACCTTC.

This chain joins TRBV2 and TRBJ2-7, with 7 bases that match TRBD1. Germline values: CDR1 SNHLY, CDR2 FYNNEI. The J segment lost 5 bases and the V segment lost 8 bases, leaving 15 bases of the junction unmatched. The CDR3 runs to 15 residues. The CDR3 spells CASAEDRSYTHEQYF. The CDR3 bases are TGTGCCAGCGCCGAGGACAGGTCCTATACCCACGAGCAGTACTTC.

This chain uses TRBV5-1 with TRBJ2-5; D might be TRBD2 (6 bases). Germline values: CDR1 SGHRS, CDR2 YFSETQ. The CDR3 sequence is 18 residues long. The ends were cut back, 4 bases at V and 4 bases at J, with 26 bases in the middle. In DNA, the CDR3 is TGCGCCAGCAGCGCTCAGCCGGGCGGGGCTTCCTCCCCAGAGACCCAGTACTTC. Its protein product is CASSAQPGGASSPETQYF.

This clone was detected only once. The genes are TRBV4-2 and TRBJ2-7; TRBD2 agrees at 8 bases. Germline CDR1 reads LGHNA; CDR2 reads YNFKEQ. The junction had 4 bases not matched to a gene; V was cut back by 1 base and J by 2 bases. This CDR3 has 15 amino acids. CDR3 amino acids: CASSQAREGAYEQYF. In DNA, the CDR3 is TGTGCCAGCAGCCAAGCTCGGGAGGGAGCCTACGAGCAGTACTTC.

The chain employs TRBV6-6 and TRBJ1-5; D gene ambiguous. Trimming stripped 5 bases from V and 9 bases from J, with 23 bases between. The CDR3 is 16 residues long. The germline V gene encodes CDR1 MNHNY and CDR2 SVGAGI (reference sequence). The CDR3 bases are TGTGCCAGCAGTCTCGTTGCGGCCCCGGGGTTGGGGCCCCAGCATTTT. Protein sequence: CASSLVAAPGLGPQHF.

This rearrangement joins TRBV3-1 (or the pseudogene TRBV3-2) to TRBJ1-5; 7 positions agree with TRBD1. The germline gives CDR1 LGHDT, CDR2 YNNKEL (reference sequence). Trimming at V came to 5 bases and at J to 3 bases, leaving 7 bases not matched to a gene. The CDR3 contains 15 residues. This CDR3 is CASSSSGGPNQPQHF. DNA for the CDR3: TGTGCCAGCAGCTCTTCAGGGGGTCCCAATCAGCCCCAGCATTTT.

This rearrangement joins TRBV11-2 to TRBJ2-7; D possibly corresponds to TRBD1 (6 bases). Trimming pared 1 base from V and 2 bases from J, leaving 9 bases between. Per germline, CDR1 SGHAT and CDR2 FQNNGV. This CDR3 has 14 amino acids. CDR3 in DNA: TGTGCCAGCAGCTTAGGACGGACAGCCTACGAGCAGTACTTC. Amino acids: CASSLGRTAYEQYF.

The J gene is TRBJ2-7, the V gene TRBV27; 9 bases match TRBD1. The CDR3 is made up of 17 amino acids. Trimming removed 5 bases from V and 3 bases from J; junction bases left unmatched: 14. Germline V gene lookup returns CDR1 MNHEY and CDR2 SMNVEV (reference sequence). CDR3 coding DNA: TGTGCCAGCAGTCCCCCGGGACAGGGACCGGCTTTCTACGAGCAGTACTTC. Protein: CASSPPGQGPAFYEQYF.

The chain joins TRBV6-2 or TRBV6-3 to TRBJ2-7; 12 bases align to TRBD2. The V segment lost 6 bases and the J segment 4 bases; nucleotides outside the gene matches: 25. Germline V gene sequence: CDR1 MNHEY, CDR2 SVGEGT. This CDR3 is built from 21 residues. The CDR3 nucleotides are TGTGCCAGCAGCCCGTTAATCGAACTCTGGACTAGCGGGACGTATGTATACGAGCAGTACTTC. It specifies CASSPLIELWTSGTYVYEQYF.

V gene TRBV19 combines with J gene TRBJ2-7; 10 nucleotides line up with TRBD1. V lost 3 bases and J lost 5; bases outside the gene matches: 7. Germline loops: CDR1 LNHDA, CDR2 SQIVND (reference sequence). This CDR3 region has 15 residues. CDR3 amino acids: CASSIRQGASHEQYF. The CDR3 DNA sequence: TGTGCCAGTAGTATCCGACAGGGGGCTTCCCACGAGCAGTACTTC.

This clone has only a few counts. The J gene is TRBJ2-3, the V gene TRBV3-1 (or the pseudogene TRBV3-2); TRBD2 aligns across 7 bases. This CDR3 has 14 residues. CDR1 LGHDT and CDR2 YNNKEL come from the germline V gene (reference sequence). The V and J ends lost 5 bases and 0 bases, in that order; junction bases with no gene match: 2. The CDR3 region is CASSGTTSTDTQYF. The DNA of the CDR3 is TGTGCCAGCAGCGGGACTACAAGCACAGATACGCAGTATTTT.

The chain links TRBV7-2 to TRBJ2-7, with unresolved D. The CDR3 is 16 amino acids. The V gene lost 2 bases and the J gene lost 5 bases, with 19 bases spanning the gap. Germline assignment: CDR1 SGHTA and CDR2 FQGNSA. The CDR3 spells CASSLTPYGSRDEQYF. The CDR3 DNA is TGTGCCAGCAGCTTAACCCCCTACGGGTCCCGGGACGAGCAGTACTTC.

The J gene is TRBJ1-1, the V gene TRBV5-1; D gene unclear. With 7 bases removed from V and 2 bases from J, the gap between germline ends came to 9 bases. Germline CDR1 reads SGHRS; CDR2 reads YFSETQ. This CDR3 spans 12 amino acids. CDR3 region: CASRGGNTEAFF. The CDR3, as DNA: TGCGCCAGCCGGGGAGGAAACACTGAAGCTTTCTTT.

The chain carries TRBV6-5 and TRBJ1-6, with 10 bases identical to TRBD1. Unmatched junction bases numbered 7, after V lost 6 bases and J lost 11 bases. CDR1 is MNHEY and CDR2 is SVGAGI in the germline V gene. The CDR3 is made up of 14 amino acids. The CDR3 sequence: CASSPDRGRTPLHF. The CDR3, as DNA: TGTGCCAGCAGCCCCGACAGGGGGCGGACACCCCTCCACTTT.

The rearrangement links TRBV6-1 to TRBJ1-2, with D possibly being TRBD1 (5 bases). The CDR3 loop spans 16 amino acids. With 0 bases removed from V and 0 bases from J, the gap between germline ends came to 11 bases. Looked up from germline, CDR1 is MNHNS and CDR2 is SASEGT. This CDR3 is CASSEALGETNYGYTF. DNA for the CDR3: TGTGCCAGCAGTGAAGCGCTAGGGGAAACTAACTATGGCTACACCTTC.

The DNA for the CDR3 is TGTGCCAGCAGCCTCCGGGACAGGGCCTATAACTATGGCTACACCTTC. Amino acids: CASSLRDRAYNYGYTF. The chain is built from TRBV5-5 and TRBJ1-2, with TRBD1 identical over 9 bases. CDR3 size: 16 residues. Germline trimming cut 4 bases from V and 1 base from J; bases unmatched to any gene: 8. Germline assignment: CDR1 SGHKS and CDR2 YYEKEE (reference sequence).

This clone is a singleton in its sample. Here the CDR3 DNA reads TGTGCCAGCAGCTTACAACTAGCGGGGATTGAGCAGTACTTC. It is translated as CASSLQLAGIEQYF. The gene calls are TRBV7-2 and TRBJ2-7; 10 nucleotides match TRBD2. The trim removed 2 bases at V and 7 bases at J, leaving 5 bases unmatched. The CDR3 consists of 14 residues. Germline V gives CDR1 SGHTA, CDR2 FQGNSA.

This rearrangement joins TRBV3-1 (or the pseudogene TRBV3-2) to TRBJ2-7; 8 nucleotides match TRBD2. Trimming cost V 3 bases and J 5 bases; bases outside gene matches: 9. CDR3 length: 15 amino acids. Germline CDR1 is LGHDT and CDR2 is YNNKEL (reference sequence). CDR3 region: CASSHWREVRNEQYF. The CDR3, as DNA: TGTGCCAGCAGCCACTGGCGGGAGGTGAGAAACGAGCAGTACTTC.

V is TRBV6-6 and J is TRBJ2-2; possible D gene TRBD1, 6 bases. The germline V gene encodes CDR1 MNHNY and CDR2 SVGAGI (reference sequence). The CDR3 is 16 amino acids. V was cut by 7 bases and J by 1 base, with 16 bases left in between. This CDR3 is CASTEISRGNTGELFF. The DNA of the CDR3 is TGTGCCAGCACCGAAATCAGCAGGGGGAACACCGGGGAGCTGTTTTTT.

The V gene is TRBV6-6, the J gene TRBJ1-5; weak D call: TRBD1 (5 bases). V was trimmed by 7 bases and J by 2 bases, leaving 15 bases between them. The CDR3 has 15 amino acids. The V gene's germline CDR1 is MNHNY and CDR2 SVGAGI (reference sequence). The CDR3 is CASMEQVGGNQPQHF. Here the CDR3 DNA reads TGTGCCAGCATGGAACAGGTTGGAGGCAATCAGCCCCAGCATTTT.

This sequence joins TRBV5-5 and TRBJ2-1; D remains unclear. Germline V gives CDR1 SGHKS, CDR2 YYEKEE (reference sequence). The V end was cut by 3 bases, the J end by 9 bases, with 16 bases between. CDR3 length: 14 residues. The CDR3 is CASSSLDLPGEQFF. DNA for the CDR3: TGTGCCAGCAGCTCCCTAGACCTCCCGGGTGAGCAGTTCTTC.

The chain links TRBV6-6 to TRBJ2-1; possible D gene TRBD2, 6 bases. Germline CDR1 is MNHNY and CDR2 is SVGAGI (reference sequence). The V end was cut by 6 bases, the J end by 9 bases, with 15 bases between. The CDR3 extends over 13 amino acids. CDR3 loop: CASSQTSPAEQFF. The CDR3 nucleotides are TGTGCCAGCAGCCAGACTAGTCCAGCTGAGCAGTTCTTC.